The 7 T cell receptor beta chains below all came from one sample that was sequenced in a study of T-cell reconstitution after alpha-beta-depleted transplantation in children. During its preparation, the TCRbeta library received unique molecular identifiers. One entry per CDR3 protein results from TCRdb running MiXCR on the PCR reads. The sample holds hundreds of thousands of distinct CDR3 sequences, around 12% seen once. The sample was PBMCs from the stem cell graft donor, taken from the stem cell graft. These receptors all come from a human donor who donated a stem cell graft to a child with acute lymphoblastic leukemia.

This clonotype came up many times. The genes are TRBV6-2 or TRBV6-3 and TRBJ2-2; no clear D. The V gene lost 2 bases and the J gene lost 4 bases, with 11 bases spanning the gap. Germline values: CDR1 MNHEY, CDR2 SVGEGT. The CDR3 is 15 amino acids. The CDR3 DNA sequence: TGTGCCAGCAGTTACGTCTCTATAACCACCGGGGAGCTGTTTTTT. As protein: CASSYVSITTGELFF.

This clonotype was recorded many times. This chain links TRBV29-1 with TRBJ1-5; 10 bases are a match to TRBD1. V was pared by 0 bases and J by 2 bases, with 1 base of the junction left unmatched. There are 15 residues in the CDR3. Germline values: CDR1 SQVTM, CDR2 ANQGSEA. CDR3 DNA sequence: TGCAGCGTTGAAGAAGGGACAGGGGGCAATCAGCCCCAGCATTTT. This encodes CSVEEGTGGNQPQHF.

This clonotype was recorded at least ten times. The chain employs TRBV5-1 and TRBJ2-1; D is ambiguous. Germline V gives CDR1 SGHRS, CDR2 YFSETQ. V lost 0 bases to trimming and J lost 4 bases, with 5 bases between them. The CDR3 totals 13 residues. For the CDR3, the DNA is TGCGCCAGCAGCTTGGTTTCGTACAATGAGCAGTTCTTC. Its translation: CASSLVSYNEQFF.

This clonotype showed up many times. V and J are TRBV28 and TRBJ2-3, with no clear D. Trimming stripped 5 bases from V and 0 bases from J, with 18 bases between. The CDR3 spans 17 residues. Germline V gene sequence: CDR1 MDHEN, CDR2 SYDVKM. This CDR3 is CASSHPHGDFSTDTQYF. In nucleotides, the CDR3 is TGTGCCAGCAGTCACCCCCATGGAGATTTTAGCACAGATACGCAGTATTTT.

The sample holds many counts of this clonotype. This sequence joins TRBV12-3 or TRBV12-4 and TRBJ1-2, with a weak D call TRBD1 (5 bases). CDR3 length: 14 residues. Trimming shortened V by 7 bases and J by 0 bases, and 12 bases separated the two germline ends. The CDR3 DNA reads as TGTGCCAGCACCTCAGGGTTTTCTAACTATGGCTACACCTTC. It translates to CASTSGFSNYGYTF.

The table lists this clonotype with many counts. This rearrangement joins TRBV5-1 to TRBJ2-1, with TRBD1 identical over 10 bases. CDR3 length: 17 residues. Germline CDR1 and CDR2: SGHRS and YFSETQ. Losses at the gene ends were 5 bases for V and 6 bases for J; bases not matched to a gene: 14. The CDR3 DNA follows: TGCGCCAGCAGTCAGACAGGGGGCACCTACAAGGCCAATGAGCAGTTCTTC. Its translation is CASSQTGGTYKANEQFF. The full variable domain, in which reference TRBV5-1 and TRBJ2-1 provide the parts outside the CDR3, is KAGVTQTPRYLIKTRGQQVTLSCSPISGHRSVSWYQQTPGQGLQFLFEYFSETQRNKGNFPGRFSGRQFSNSRSEMNVSTLELGDSALYLCASSQTGGTYKANEQFFGPGTRLTVL.

In its sample, this clonotype was seen many times. The V gene is TRBV20-1, the J gene TRBJ2-2; the D is unclear. Germline lookup yields CDR1 DFQATT and CDR2 SNEGSKA (reference sequence). The CDR3 is made up of 14 amino acids. The germline V and J ends were trimmed by 3 bases and 0 bases, with 8 bases remaining between them. The DNA of the CDR3 is TGCAGTGCTAGTAGGCAATCGAACACCGGGGAGCTGTTTTTT. Protein sequence: CSASRQSNTGELFF.